Following are 18 T cell receptor beta chains from one sample sequenced in a study of CD8 T cells in Susac syndrome (dated by TCRdb to the late 2010s). Preparation of the library involved the immunoSEQ multiplex PCR assay. RNA was extracted using the RNeasy kit, and about 0.5 to 1 ug of the RNA was reverse transcribed with random hexamers. TCRdb redid the processing of the public reads, applying fastp at Q25 and MiXCR, and retained in-frame beta chains. CDR3 protein duplicates are merged, each entry listing the most common genes and DNA. For this sample the table gives 110,000 or so distinct CDR3 sequences, of which about nine tenths were detected only once. Of the sample, over 0.12% falls within the top ten clones. The sample was CD4+ T cells from PBMCs. These receptors originate from a human donor in good health.

J is TRBJ2-3 and V is TRBV7-9; D remains ambiguous. This CDR3 comprises 16 residues. The V end was cut by 2 bases, the J end by 0 bases, with 12 bases between. Germline CDR1 and CDR2: SEHNR and FQNEAQ (reference sequence). CDR3 in DNA: TGTGCCAGCAGCTTAATCACGAAAGGGAGCACAGATACGCAGTATTTT. As protein: CASSLITKGSTDTQYF.

This chain connects TRBV29-1 to TRBJ1-3, with D uncertain. V was trimmed by 7 bases and J by 0 bases, leaving 13 bases between them. The CDR3 has 14 residues. Germline V gene data show CDR1 as SQVTM and CDR2 as ANQGSEA. The CDR3 DNA reads as TGCAGCGCCATCGGGGTACGCTCTGGAAACACCATATATTTT. Its translation is CSAIGVRSGNTIYF.

The rearrangement uses TRBV7-9 and TRBJ1-1; no reliable D call. The CDR3 is 14 residues long. CDR1 and CDR2 (germline): SEHNR, FQNEAQ (reference sequence). V was trimmed by 0 bases and J by 1 base, leaving 6 bases between them. DNA for the CDR3: TGTGCCAGCAGCTTAGCGCTGGCGAACACTGAAGCTTTCTTT. Protein product: CASSLALANTEAFF.

The chain joins TRBV30 to TRBJ1-1; D possibly corresponds to TRBD1 (6 bases). Germline V CDR1 and CDR2: GTSNPN, SVGIG (reference sequence). The germline V and J ends were trimmed by 2 bases and 1 base, with 8 bases remaining between them. The CDR3 spans 13 residues. The CDR3 here is CAWSRTENTEAFF. The DNA for the CDR3 is TGTGCCTGGAGTCGGACAGAGAACACTGAAGCTTTCTTT.

As concerns this clonotype: Mismatch with germline at one junction end may stem from a read error. This chain joins TRBV3-1 and TRBJ2-1; 8 bases agree with TRBD2. Germline V gives CDR1 LGHDT, CDR2 YNNKEL (reference sequence). There are 12 residues in the CDR3. Here the CDR3 DNA reads TGTGCCAGCAGCCACGCTGGGACTAGAAAGCCCTTC. It encodes CASSHAGTRKPF.

This chain connects TRBV7-2 to TRBJ2-7; perhaps TRBD2 as D (6 bases). The CDR3 loop spans 13 amino acids. Germline assignment: CDR1 SGHTA and CDR2 FQGNSA. V was trimmed by 3 bases and J by 7 bases, leaving 13 bases between them. CDR3 DNA: TGTGCCAGCAGCTTGTTCAGCGCGGGGGAGCAGTACTTC. Translating it yields CASSLFSAGEQYF.

The chain is built from TRBV7-2 and TRBJ2-2, with D unclear. The CDR3 totals 16 residues. Germline V gives CDR1 SGHTA, CDR2 FQGNSA. Trimming pared 0 bases from V and 1 base from J, leaving 9 bases between. The CDR3 region has the DNA TGTGCCAGCAGCTTAGCTTCGGGCGGGAACACCGGGGAGCTGTTTTTT. Its protein is CASSLASGGNTGELFF.

The chain employs TRBV6-2 or TRBV6-3 and TRBJ2-7, with D unresolved. Trimming removed 10 bases from V and 4 bases from J, with 17 bases in between. The CDR3 has 13 amino acids. From germline, CDR1 is MNHEY and CDR2 SVGEGT. CDR3 amino acids: CAIRRLSRYEQYF. CDR3 sequence (DNA): TGTGCCATCCGACGACTCTCGAGGTACGAGCAGTACTTC.

The genes are TRBV5-1 and TRBJ2-7; a weak D match, TRBD1 (5 bases). CDR3 size: 15 residues. CDR1 and CDR2 from the germline V gene are SGHRS and YFSETQ. Trimming shortened V by 0 bases and J by 3 bases, and 13 bases separated the two germline ends. The CDR3, as DNA: TGCGCCAGCAGCTTGGCCACTACAGGCCTCTACGAGCAGTACTTC. The encoded protein is CASSLATTGLYEQYF. The whole variable domain, remainder taken from reference TRBV5-1 and TRBJ2-7, is KAGVTQTPRYLIKTRGQQVTLSCSPISGHRSVSWYQQTPGQGLQFLFEYFSETQRNKGNFPGRFSGRQFSNSRSEMNVSTLELGDSALYLCASSLATTGLYEQYFGPGTRLTVT.

The chain joins TRBV6-5 to TRBJ2-6; D is perhaps TRBD1 (6 bases). Germline CDR1 reads MNHEY; CDR2 reads SVGAGI. The CDR3 spans 17 residues. V gave up 2 bases and J gave up 2 bases, with 13 bases separating them. CDR3 bases: TGTGCCAGCAGTTACAGGGTTGGGGGCCCTGGGGCCAACGTCCTGACTTTC. Amino acids: CASSYRVGGPGANVLTF.

The chain is built from TRBV5-1 and TRBJ2-7; unclear D gene. Germline V gives CDR1 SGHRS, CDR2 YFSETQ. This CDR3 is built from 15 residues. V lost 2 bases and J lost 0, with 12 bases in between. The CDR3 is CASSFEPIRSYEQYF. The DNA of the CDR3 is TGCGCCAGCAGCTTTGAACCGATCCGCTCCTACGAGCAGTACTTC.

V is TRBV7-2 and J is TRBJ2-3; the D is unclear. The CDR3 consists of 14 residues. CDR1 and CDR2 from the germline V gene are SGHTA and FQGNSA. The V end was cut by 1 base, the J end by 1 base, with 6 bases between. DNA of the CDR3: TGTGCCAGCAGCTTAGTCCGGGGCACAGATACGCAGTATTTT. Amino acid sequence: CASSLVRGTDTQYF.

The rearrangement links TRBV11-2 to TRBJ2-5; the D gene is possibly TRBD2 (6 bases). The CDR3 length is 11 residues. Germline CDR1 SGHAT, CDR2 FQNNGV. V was trimmed by 11 bases and J by 4 bases, leaving 11 bases between them. The CDR3 nucleotides are TGTGCCGCGGGGCAGGGAGAGACCCAGTACTTC. This codes for CAAGQGETQYF.

The rearrangement uses TRBV7-2 and TRBJ2-7; TRBD1 matches at 8 bases. CDR3 size: 15 residues. V was clipped by 2 bases and J by 5 bases; unmatched bases: 8. Germline V gene lookup returns CDR1 SGHTA and CDR2 FQGNSA. This chain's CDR3 is CASSLSRGPNNEQYF. CDR3 DNA sequence: TGTGCCAGCAGCTTAAGCAGGGGGCCCAACAACGAGCAGTACTTC. Full variable domain (remainder filled in from reference TRBV7-2 and TRBJ2-7): GAGVSQSPSNKVTEKGKDVELRCDPISGHTALYWYRQSLGQGLEFLIYFQGNSAPDKSGLPSDRFSAERTGGSVSTLTIQRTQQEDSAVYLCASSLSRGPNNEQYFGPGTRLTVT.

V and J are TRBV7-2 and TRBJ1-5; D unresolved. The germline V gene has CDR1 SGHTA and CDR2 FQGNSA. Trimming shortened V by 1 base and J by 2 bases, and 6 bases separated the two germline ends. The CDR3 consists of 14 residues. The chain's CDR3 is CASSLVRGNQPQHF. The CDR3 DNA reads TGTGCCAGCAGCTTAGTTCGAGGCAATCAGCCCCAGCATTTT.

The rearrangement uses TRBV29-1 and TRBJ1-5, with TRBD1 as a possible D gene (6 bases). V was shortened by 4 bases and J by 3 bases, with 10 bases between the two germline ends. Germline CDR1 SQVTM, CDR2 ANQGSEA. The CDR3 is 13 residues long. The CDR3 region is CSVGDTSNQPQHF. The CDR3 nucleotides read TGCAGCGTTGGGGACACTTCCAATCAGCCCCAGCATTTT.

The V gene is TRBV19, the J gene TRBJ2-2; tentative D call: TRBD1 (6 bases). The germline V gene has CDR1 LNHDA and CDR2 SQIVND (reference sequence). CDR3 size: 14 residues. V lost 7 bases and J lost 4, with 13 bases in between. In DNA form, the CDR3 reads TGTGCCAGTACCCCAGGGGACCGCACCGGGGAGCTGTTTTTT. Translation gives CASTPGDRTGELFF.

The rearrangement joins TRBV4-3 to TRBJ2-1; D is undetermined. This CDR3 has 14 amino acids. The V end was cut by 4 bases, the J end by 8 bases, with 15 bases between. CDR1 is LGHNA, CDR2 YSLEER, per germline. The CDR3 nucleotides are TGCGCCAGCAGCCGTGGAGACGGGCCGGATGAGCAGTTCTTC. This gives the protein CASSRGDGPDEQFF.